One and the same sample provided the 15 T cell receptor beta chains below, sequenced in a study of cytomegalovirus exposure and HLA in healthy donors. This table comes from immunoSEQ multiplex PCR, and its TCRdb copy is limited to in-frame clones, with some not included. The repertoire holds about 120,000 clones, nearly 90% seen once, with 0.95% to 1.5% in the top ten. Specimen: PBMCs. The receptors shown here come from a woman between 18 and 29 years old in good health and CMV-seronegative.

This CDR3 is CASSSTQGSTDTQYF. DNA for the CDR3: TGTGCCAGCAGCTCCACACAGGGGAGCACAGATACGCAGTATTTT. The rearrangement uses TRBV6-5 and TRBJ2-3, with 7 positions matching TRBD1. After removal of 6 bases from V and 0 bases from J, the junction contained 6 bases not matched to a gene. Looked up from germline, CDR1 is MNHEY and CDR2 is SVGAGI. The CDR3 is made up of 15 amino acids.

The chain has TRBV5-4 and TRBJ2-7; 7 bases are a match to TRBD1. CDR3 length: 17 residues. Germline V lookup: CDR1 SGHNT, CDR2 YYREEE (reference sequence). The junction had 15 bases not matched to a gene; V was cut back by 1 base and J by 5 bases. The CDR3: CASSLLGRQGGLDEQYF. CDR3 DNA sequence: TGTGCCAGCAGCTTGTTGGGACGACAAGGGGGCTTGGACGAGCAGTACTTC.

The chain has TRBV2 and TRBJ2-5, with TRBD2 matching 10 bases. V was pared by 4 bases and J by 1 base, with 3 bases of the junction left unmatched. Germline V gives CDR1 SNHLY, CDR2 FYNNEI. The CDR3 extends over 15 amino acids. The CDR3, as DNA: TGTGCCAGCAGTGTACTAGCGGGGACCCAAGAGACCCAGTACTTC. Protein sequence: CASSVLAGTQETQYF.

V gene TRBV7-6 combines with J gene TRBJ2-3; tentatively, D is TRBD2 (5 bases). The CDR3 sequence is 12 residues long. Germline lookup yields CDR1 SGHVS and CDR2 FNYEAQ. The V gene lost 5 bases and the J gene lost 11 bases, with 14 bases spanning the gap. The CDR3 spells CASSDLGLRQYF. The CDR3 region has the DNA TGTGCCAGCAGCGACCTCGGACTCAGGCAGTATTTT.

This clone was observed once. This chain links TRBV10-2 with TRBJ1-1; D call uncertain. Germline CDR1 and CDR2: WSHSY and SAAADI. The V and J ends lost 8 bases and 4 bases respectively, with 17 bases between them. This CDR3 comprises 14 residues. Here the CDR3 DNA reads TGCGCCAGCGCCATCGCGGGGTTGGGCACTGAAGCTTTCTTT. Translating gives CASAIAGLGTEAFF.

V and J are TRBV7-6 and TRBJ2-1, with D perhaps matching TRBD1 (5 bases). V gave up 2 bases and J gave up 7 bases, with 15 bases separating them. The length of the CDR3 is 15 residues. Germline assignment: CDR1 SGHVS and CDR2 FNYEAQ. The CDR3 DNA follows: TGTGCCAGCAGCTTAACCCCAGGGCCACGGAATGAGCAGTTCTTC. This encodes CASSLTPGPRNEQFF.

J is TRBJ1-1 and V is TRBV5-4; no firm D call. The CDR3 covers 12 residues. Trimming shortened V by 4 bases and J by 2 bases, and 6 bases separated the two germline ends. Looked up from germline, CDR1 is SGHNT and CDR2 is YYREEE (reference sequence). The CDR3 protein is CASSPQNTEAFF. Written as DNA, the CDR3 is TGTGCCAGCAGCCCACAAAACACTGAAGCTTTCTTT.

This chain connects TRBV27 to TRBJ2-1, with D maybe TRBD2 (5 bases). Germline CDR1 and CDR2: MNHEY and SMNVEV (reference sequence). Trimming shortened V by 2 bases and J by 6 bases, and 11 bases separated the two germline ends. The CDR3 is made up of 14 amino acids. DNA of the CDR3: TGTGCCAGCAGTTTACCGGGGAGAGCCAATGAGCAGTTCTTC. It translates to CASSLPGRANEQFF.

This chain uses TRBV13 with TRBJ2-3; possibly TRBD1 for D (5 bases). The germline V and J ends were trimmed by 1 base and 4 bases, with 15 bases remaining between them. Germline V gene lookup returns CDR1 PRHDT and CDR2 FYEKMQ (reference sequence). The CDR3 is 16 residues long. The CDR3 region has the DNA TGTGCCAGCAGCTTAGAACAGGCAACCCCCGCAGATACGCAGTATTTT. The encoded protein is CASSLEQATPADTQYF.

V is TRBV7-2 and J is TRBJ1-5; D gene unclear. Looked up from germline, CDR1 is SGHTA and CDR2 is FQGNSA. The CDR3 totals 15 residues. V lost 4 bases and J 5 bases, leaving 15 bases between the germline ends. CDR3 in DNA: TGTGCCAGCAGCTCTATGGTGGGGAGGCATCAGCCCCAGCATTTT. Protein: CASSSMVGRHQPQHF.

This clone turned up a few times. V gene TRBV2 combines with J gene TRBJ2-7, with a tentative D call TRBD2 (5 bases). In germline, CDR1 is SNHLY, CDR2 FYNNEI. This CDR3 region has 13 residues. V shed 5 bases and J shed 3 bases, with 11 bases lying between them. CDR3 sequence: CASSLRGGYEQYF. CDR3 DNA sequence: TGTGCCAGCAGTCTCCGGGGTGGCTACGAGCAGTACTTC.

The CDR3 DNA reads TGTGCCACCAGCAGAGATCGGAGACAGGGTAGAGGTGGAAATCAGCCCCAGCATTTT. As protein: CATSRDRRQGRGGNQPQHF. This chain links TRBV15 with TRBJ1-5; 7 bases agree with TRBD1. The germline V gene encodes CDR1 LNHNV and CDR2 YYDKDF (reference sequence). The junction had 15 bases not matched to a gene; V was cut back by 0 bases and J by 4 bases. The CDR3 contains 19 residues.

V gene TRBV11-3 combines with J gene TRBJ2-7; TRBD1 might be the D (6 bases). This CDR3 region has 14 residues. Between the trimmed V and J ends, which lost 5 bases and 6 bases, there was a span of 17 bases. Germline V gene lookup returns CDR1 SGHNT and CDR2 YENEEA. The CDR3 nucleotides are TGTGCCAGCAGCCGTGCCGGGACAAGGGGCGAGCAGTACTTC. It codes for CASSRAGTRGEQYF.

The chain recombines TRBV11-1 with TRBJ2-5, with 12 bases identical to TRBD2. J gave up 3 bases and V 5 bases, and 10 bases lay outside the gene matches. The length of the CDR3 is 17 residues. Germline V gene sequence: CDR1 SGHAT, CDR2 FQDESV (reference sequence). CDR3 residues: CASSPPTSGGQEETQYF. CDR3 nucleotide sequence: TGTGCCAGCAGCCCACCGACTAGCGGGGGCCAAGAAGAGACCCAGTACTTC. The entire variable domain, with the rest obtained from reference TRBV11-1 and TRBJ2-5, is as follows: EAEVAQSPRYKITEKSQAVAFWCDPISGHATLYWYRQILGQGPELLVQFQDESVVDDSQLPKDRFSAERLKGVDSTLKIQPAELGDSAMYLCASSPPTSGGQEETQYFGPGTRLLVL.

This clone showed up just once. This chain links TRBV5-8 with TRBJ2-1, with D possibly TRBD2 on 5 matching bases. CDR3 length: 14 residues. Trimming shortened V by 2 bases and J by 1 base, and 7 bases separated the two germline ends. Germline V gives CDR1 SGHTS, CDR2 YDEGEE. The CDR3 DNA reads TGTGCCAGCAGCTTCGGGGAGTCCTACAATGAGCAGTTCTTC. Residues: CASSFGESYNEQFF.